This section outlines one T cell receptor (beta chain) sequence together with its context. This sample is drawn from a study of tumor T cells in aggressive B-cell lymphoma. The CDR3 length is 13 residues. J was trimmed by 3 bases and V by 5 bases; bases with no gene match: 2. Germline V gene sequence: CDR1 KGHSH, CDR2 LQKENI. Sequenced by immunoSEQ multiplex PCR; TCRdb stores in-frame clones only, minus some. The sample has 10,000 or so clones; around 90% are singletons. This clonotype originated in an adult with diffuse large B cell lymphoma. The sequenced sample consisted of tumor tissue. J is TRBJ2-7 and V is TRBV18; 9 bases fit TRBD1. CDR3 in amino acids: CASSTTGGYEQYF. The CDR3, as DNA: TGTGCCAGCTCAACGACAGGGGGCTACGAGCAGTACTTC. The full variable domain, with the rest looked up from reference TRBV18 and TRBJ2-7, is NAGVMQNPRHLVRRRGQEARLRCSPMKGHSHVYWYRQLPEEGLKFMVYLQKENIIDESGMPKERFSAEFPKEGPSILRIQQVVRGDSAAYFCASSTTGGYEQYFGPGTRLTVT.